This note documents a single T cell receptor beta chain sequence. This clonotype was counted ten times or more. What this receptor recognizes is not known. Per-nucleotide qualities are absent, and no much larger clonotype sits a single base away. These data are taken from a study of T cells after yellow fever vaccination (dated by TCRdb to between 2019 and 2020). Background on the whole study: Libraries from fractions with low cell numbers were prepared with the SMART-Seq v4 Ultra Low Input RNA kit. To follow T-cell clones before and after both primary and booster YFV17D yellow fever vaccination, bulk TCR alpha and beta repertoires underwent longitudinal sequencing. Two healthy male donors, one aged 18 to 30 and one aged 30 to 40 years, were included in the cohort. Bulk PBMC replicates and cell subsets were isolated from blood drawn at multiple timepoints before and after both primary and secondary immunization.

TCR cDNA was synthesized by 5'RACE template switching, which introduced a universal primer site and unique molecular identifiers. Priming for cDNA synthesis came from both the TCR alpha and TCR beta constant segments. Library amplification involved two PCR steps, and the second step added sample barcodes and sequencing adapters. Sequencing of libraries was done on Illumina HiSeq 2500 (2x100 bp) or NovaSeq (2x150 bp). The published analysis was carried out like this. Demultiplexing of reads and collapsing into UMI consensus sequences were performed with MIGEC, and V(D)J alignment was carried out with MiXCR. Vaccine-responding clonotypes were defined with edgeR using replicate PBMC samples, requiring FDR below 0.01 and a log2 fold change above 5 up to day 15. Each bulk clonotype received a CD4 or CD8 identity based on whether the sequenced CD4 or CD8 repertoire contained that clonotype at higher abundance. Using fastp trimming at Q25 and MiXCR clonotype assembly, TCRdb reanalyzed the public sequencing data and kept in-frame beta chains. Each CDR3 protein appears once, grouped with its most common genes and DNA. The authors' filters were not applied to this entry. This sample comprises around 160,000 distinct CDR3 sequences, more than 5.5% of them detected only once. The top ten hold around 2.3% of the sample.

Relative to germline, V is 2 bases shorter and J is 8 bases shorter, with 15 bases between their ends. As encoded in the germline V gene, CDR1 is SGHAT while CDR2 is FQNNGV. From the cysteine up to the phenylalanine, the CDR3 has a length of 14 residues. Only the CDR3 portion is preserved as DNA: 42 bases, with reading frame beginning at the first base. Study-wide findings and limitations: After the booster, most clones that had expanded after primary vaccination were detected again (approximately 95% of CD4 and 70% to 90% of CD8), suggesting broad maintenance of memory. Only two donors were included in the study, so the extent to which the findings can be generalized is limited. The secondary T-cell response was weaker than the primary response but faster, peaking on day 5 instead of day 15. Because abundant contaminating clonotypes from the bulk population could be contained in FACS-sorted repertoires, computational filtering was required. A small share of clonotypes occurred in both CD4 and CD8 compartments, likely arising from convergent recombination.

The treatment or condition label for this specimen denotes: live attenuated yellow fever vaccine strain. PBMCs were isolated from peripheral blood using a standard Ficoll-Paque protocol. Dynabeads CD4 and CD8 positive selection kits were used to isolate the CD4 and CD8 T-cell fractions. TriZol was used to extract RNA from bulk PBMCs, CD4 and CD8 fractions, and dextramer-positive and dextramer-negative fractions. This TCR was sampled from a man younger than 35 who received the YFV17D yellow fever vaccine. The rearranged chain carries TRBV11-2 and TRBJ2-5; TRBD1 is perhaps the D gene, given 6 matching bases. The specimen comprised CD4+ T cells sorted from PBMCs, sampled roughly 5 days after the first yellow fever vaccination. The nucleotides read TGTGCCAGCAGCTTAATAAGGGGGAAGAGAACCCAGTACTTC. This gives the protein CASSLIRGKRTQYF.